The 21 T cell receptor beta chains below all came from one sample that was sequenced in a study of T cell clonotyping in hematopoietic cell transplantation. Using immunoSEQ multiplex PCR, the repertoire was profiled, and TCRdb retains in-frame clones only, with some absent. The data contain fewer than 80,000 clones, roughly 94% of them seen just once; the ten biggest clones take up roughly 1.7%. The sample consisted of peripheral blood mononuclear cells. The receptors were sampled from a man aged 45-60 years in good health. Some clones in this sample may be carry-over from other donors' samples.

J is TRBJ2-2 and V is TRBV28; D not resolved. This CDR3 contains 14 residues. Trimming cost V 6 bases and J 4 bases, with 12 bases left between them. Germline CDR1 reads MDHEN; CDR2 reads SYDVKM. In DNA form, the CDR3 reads TGTGCCAGCAGCAACCACTATACCACCGGGGAGCTGTTTTTT. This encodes CASSNHYTTGELFF.

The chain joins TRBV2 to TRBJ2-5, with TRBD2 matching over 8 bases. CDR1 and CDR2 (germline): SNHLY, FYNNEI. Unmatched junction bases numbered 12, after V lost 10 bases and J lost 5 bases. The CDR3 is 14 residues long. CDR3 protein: CAIQRVGGGETQYF. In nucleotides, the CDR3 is TGTGCCATTCAAAGAGTCGGCGGGGGGGAGACCCAGTACTTC.

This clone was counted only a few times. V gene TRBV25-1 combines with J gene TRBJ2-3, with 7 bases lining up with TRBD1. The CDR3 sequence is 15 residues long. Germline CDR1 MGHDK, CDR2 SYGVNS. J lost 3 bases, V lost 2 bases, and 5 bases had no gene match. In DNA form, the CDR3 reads TGTGCCAGCAGTGAAATGGCAGGGGGAACAGATACGCAGTATTTT. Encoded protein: CASSEMAGGTDTQYF.

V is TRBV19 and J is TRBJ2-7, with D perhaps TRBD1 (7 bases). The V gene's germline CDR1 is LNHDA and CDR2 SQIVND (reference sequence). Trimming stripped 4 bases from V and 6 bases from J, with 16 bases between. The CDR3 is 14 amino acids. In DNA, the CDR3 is TGTGCCAGTAGTAGAGAGACAGGGACTGGCGAGCAGTACTTC. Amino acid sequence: CASSRETGTGEQYF. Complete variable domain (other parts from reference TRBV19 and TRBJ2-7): DGGITQSPKYLFRKEGQNVTLSCEQNLNHDAMYWYRQDPGQGLRLIYYSQIVNDFQKGDIAEGYSVSREKKESFPLTVTSAQKNPTAFYLCASSRETGTGEQYFGPGTRLTVT.

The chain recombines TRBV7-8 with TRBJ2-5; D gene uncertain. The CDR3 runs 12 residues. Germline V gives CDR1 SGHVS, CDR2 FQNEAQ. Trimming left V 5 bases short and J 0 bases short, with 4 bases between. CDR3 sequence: CASSRDQETQYF. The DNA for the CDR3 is TGTGCCAGCAGCAGGGACCAAGAGACCCAGTACTTC. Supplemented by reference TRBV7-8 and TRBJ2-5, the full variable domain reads GAGVSQSPRYKVAKRGQDVALRCDPISGHVSLFWYQQALGQGPEFLTYFQNEAQLDKSGLPSDRFFAERPEGSVSTLKIQRTQQEDSAVYLCASSRDQETQYFGPGTRLLVL.

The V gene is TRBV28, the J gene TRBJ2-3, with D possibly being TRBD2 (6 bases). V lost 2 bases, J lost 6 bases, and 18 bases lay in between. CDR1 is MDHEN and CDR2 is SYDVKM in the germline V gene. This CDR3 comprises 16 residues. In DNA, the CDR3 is TGTGCCAGCAGTTTAACGTTTGGCGGGGTCTTGGATACGCAGTATTTT. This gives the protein CASSLTFGGVLDTQYF.

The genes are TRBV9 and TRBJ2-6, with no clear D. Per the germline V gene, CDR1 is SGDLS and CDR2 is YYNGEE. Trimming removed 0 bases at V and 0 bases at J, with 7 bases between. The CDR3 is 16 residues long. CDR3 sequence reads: CASSVVPNSGANVLTF. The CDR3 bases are TGTGCCAGCAGCGTAGTCCCGAACTCTGGGGCCAACGTCCTGACTTTC. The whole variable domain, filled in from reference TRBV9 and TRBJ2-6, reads DSGVTQTPKHLITATGQRVTLRCSPRSGDLSVYWYQQSLDQGLQFLIQYYNGEERAKGNILERFSAQQFPDLHSELNLSSLELGDSALYFCASSVVPNSGANVLTFGAGSRLTVL.

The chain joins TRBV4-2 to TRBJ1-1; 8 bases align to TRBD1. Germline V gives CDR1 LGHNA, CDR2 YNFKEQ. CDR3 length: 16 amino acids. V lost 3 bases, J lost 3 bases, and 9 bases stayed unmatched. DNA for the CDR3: TGTGCCAGCAGCCACGGAATACAGGGGGTCGACACTGAAGCTTTCTTT. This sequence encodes CASSHGIQGVDTEAFF.

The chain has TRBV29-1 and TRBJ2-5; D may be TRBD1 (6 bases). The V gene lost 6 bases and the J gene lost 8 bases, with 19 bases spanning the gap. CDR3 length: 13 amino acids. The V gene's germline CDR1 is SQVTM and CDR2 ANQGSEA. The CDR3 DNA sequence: TGCAGCGTGGATGAGGGGGAAGGAATAACCCAGTACTTC. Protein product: CSVDEGEGITQYF.

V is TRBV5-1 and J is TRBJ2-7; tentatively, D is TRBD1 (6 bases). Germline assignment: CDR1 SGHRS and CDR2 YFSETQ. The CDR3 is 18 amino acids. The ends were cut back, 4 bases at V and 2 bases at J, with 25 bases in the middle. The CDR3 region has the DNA TGCGCCAGCAGCCTCAGTCCTTCAGCCGGGACACTTACCTACGAGCAGTACTTC. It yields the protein CASSLSPSAGTLTYEQYF.

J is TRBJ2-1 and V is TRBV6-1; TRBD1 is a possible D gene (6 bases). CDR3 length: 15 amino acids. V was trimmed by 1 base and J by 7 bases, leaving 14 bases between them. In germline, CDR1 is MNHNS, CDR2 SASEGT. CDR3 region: CASSEDPVRGNEQFF. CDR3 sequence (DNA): TGTGCCAGCAGTGAAGACCCGGTCAGGGGAAATGAGCAGTTCTTC.

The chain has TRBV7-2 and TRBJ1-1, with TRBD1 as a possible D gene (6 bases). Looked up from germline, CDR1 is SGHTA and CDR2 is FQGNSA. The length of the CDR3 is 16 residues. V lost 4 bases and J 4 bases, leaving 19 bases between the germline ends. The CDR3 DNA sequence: TGTGCCAGCAGCTCACCCACTACAGGGTTGCGCACTGAAGCTTTCTTT. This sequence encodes CASSSPTTGLRTEAFF.

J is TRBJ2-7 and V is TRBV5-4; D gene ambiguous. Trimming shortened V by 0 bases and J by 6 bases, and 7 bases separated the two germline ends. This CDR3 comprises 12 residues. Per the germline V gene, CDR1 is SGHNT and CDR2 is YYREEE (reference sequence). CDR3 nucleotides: TGTGCCAGCAGCTTGGACTCCGCCGAGCAGTACTTC. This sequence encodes CASSLDSAEQYF.

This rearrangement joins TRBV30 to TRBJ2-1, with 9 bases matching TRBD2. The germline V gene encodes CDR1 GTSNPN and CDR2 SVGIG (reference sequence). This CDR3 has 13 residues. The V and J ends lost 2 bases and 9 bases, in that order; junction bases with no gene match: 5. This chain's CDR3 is CAWSNLAGTEQFF. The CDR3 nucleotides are TGTGCCTGGAGTAACCTAGCGGGAACTGAGCAGTTCTTC. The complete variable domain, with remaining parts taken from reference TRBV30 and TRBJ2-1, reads SQTIHQWPATLVQPVGSPLSLECTVEGTSNPNLYWYRQAAGRGLQLLFYSVGIGQISSEVPQNLSASRPQDRQFILSSKKLLLSDSGFYLCAWSNLAGTEQFFGPGTRLTVL.

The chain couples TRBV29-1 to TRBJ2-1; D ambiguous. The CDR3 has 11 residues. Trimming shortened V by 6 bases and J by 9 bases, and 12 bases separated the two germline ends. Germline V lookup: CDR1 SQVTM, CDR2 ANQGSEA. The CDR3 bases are TGCAGCGTGGTCCCGTCGGTTGAGCAGTTCTTC. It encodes CSVVPSVEQFF.

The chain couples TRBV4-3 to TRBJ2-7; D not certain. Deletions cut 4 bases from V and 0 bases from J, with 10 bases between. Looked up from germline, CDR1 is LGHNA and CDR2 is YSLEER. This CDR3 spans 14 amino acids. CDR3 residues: CASSPEESSYEQYF. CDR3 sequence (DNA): TGCGCCAGCAGCCCGGAAGAAAGCTCCTACGAGCAGTACTTC.

The CDR3 region is CASSSGSHSPLHF. Here the CDR3 DNA reads TGTGCCAGCAGCTCAGGGTCTCATTCACCCCTCCACTTT. V gene TRBV7-2 combines with J gene TRBJ1-6; a possible D gene is TRBD1 (5 bases). Germline CDR1 SGHTA, CDR2 FQGNSA. Trimming took 4 bases from V and 8 from J, leaving 9 bases between them. The CDR3 length is 13 residues.

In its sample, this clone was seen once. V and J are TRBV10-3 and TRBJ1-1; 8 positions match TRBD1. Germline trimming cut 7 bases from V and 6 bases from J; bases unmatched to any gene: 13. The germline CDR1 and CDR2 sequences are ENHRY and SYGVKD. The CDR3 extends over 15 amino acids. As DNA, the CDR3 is TGTGCCATCATCGCAGCCGACAGGGGATCCGCTGAAGCTTTCTTT. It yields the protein CAIIAADRGSAEAFF.

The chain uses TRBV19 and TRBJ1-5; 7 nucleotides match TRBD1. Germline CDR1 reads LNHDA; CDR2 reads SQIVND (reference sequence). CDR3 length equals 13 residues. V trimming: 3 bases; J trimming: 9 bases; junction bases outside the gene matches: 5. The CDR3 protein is CASSILSGGPQHF. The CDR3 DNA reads TGTGCCAGTAGTATCCTCTCAGGGGGGCCCCAGCATTTT.

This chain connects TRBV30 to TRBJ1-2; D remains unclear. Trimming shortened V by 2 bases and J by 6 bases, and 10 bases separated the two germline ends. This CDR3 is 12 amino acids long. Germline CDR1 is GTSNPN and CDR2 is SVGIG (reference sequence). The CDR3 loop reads CAWSRQDNGYTF. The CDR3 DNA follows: TGTGCCTGGAGTCGACAAGACAATGGCTACACCTTC.

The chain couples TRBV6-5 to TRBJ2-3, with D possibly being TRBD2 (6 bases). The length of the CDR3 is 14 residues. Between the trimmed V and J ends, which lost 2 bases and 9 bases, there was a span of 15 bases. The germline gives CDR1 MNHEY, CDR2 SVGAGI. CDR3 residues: CASSYEGGRGTQYF. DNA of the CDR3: TGTGCCAGCAGTTACGAGGGAGGACGAGGGACGCAGTATTTT.